The clone carrying this T cell receptor beta chain was detected a few times. Time point described: new active TB diagnosis, blood taken before or within 7 days of starting treatment. Here immunoSEQ multiplex PCR was the method, and the copy in TCRdb shows in-frame clones only, minus some. This repertoire shows about 33,000 clones, about 90% found once; its top ten account for under 9%. The source of the sample is a study of T cells in tuberculosis. Germline values: CDR1 ENHRY, CDR2 SYGVKD. V lost 6 bases to trimming and J lost 0 bases, with 17 bases between them. The CDR3 contains 17 residues. The clonotype was recovered from an adult with tuberculosis. Some clones in this sample may be carry-over from other donors' samples. The chain couples TRBV10-3 to TRBJ2-2; possibly TRBD2 for D (5 bases). The source was PBMCs, collected at tuberculosis diagnosis. The CDR3 protein is CAIRPGSRGSNTGELFF. The CDR3 nucleotides read TGTGCCATCAGACCGGGATCCAGAGGTTCGAACACCGGGGAGCTGTTTTTT.